This T cell receptor beta chain was sequenced during a study of blood T cells in healthy people across ages. General study points: PBMCs that were unsorted prevented a conclusive naive versus antigen-experienced comparison.

Many counts were recorded for this clonotype. Its antigen remains unknown. Each sample yielded at least 5 micrograms of PBMC total RNA. This CDR3 comprises 13 residues. Germline V gene sequence: CDR1 SQVTM, CDR2 ANQGSEA. Between the trimmed V and J ends, which lost 1 base and 7 bases, there was a span of 11 bases. Using a J-beta primer mix together with a sample-barcoded 5' primer, a second PCR was run for roughly 7 to 12 cycles. TCRdb passed the 5' RACE reads through MiXCR, listing each CDR3 protein once. The table has approximately 810,000 distinct CDR3 sequences, 35% to 40% seen once. What was sequenced was blood. V is TRBV29-1 and J is TRBJ2-1; no clear D. The receptor was derived from a man between 18 and 35 years old in good health. This CDR3 is CSVEGFKGNEQFF. The CDR3 DNA follows: TGCAGCGTTGAAGGATTCAAGGGAAATGAGCAGTTCTTC.